The rows below give T cell receptor beta chains drawn from one sample of a study of blood T cells in healthy people across ages. TCRdb analysed the 5' RACE reads with MiXCR anew, one entry per CDR3 protein. This table has about 1,400,000 distinct CDR3 sequences, approximately 59% appearing once. What was sequenced was blood. These TCRs come from a man in his late teens or twenties in good health. Each CDR3 is given without its conserved first and last residue. Each record gives: V gene, J gene, CDR3 protein.

v_gene: TRBV10-1
j_gene: TRBJ2-3
CDR3aa: DSSDQRLAPSTDTQY

v_gene: TRBV6-2/TRBV6-3
j_gene: TRBJ1-2
CDR3aa: ASSYSFRAVKGSNGYT

v_gene: TRBV6-5
j_gene: TRBJ2-7
CDR3aa: ASSYSPDRVSYEQY

v_gene: TRBV20-1
j_gene: TRBJ2-1
CDR3aa: SGLAGGLYNEQF

v_gene: TRBV18
j_gene: .
CDR3aa: ASSPPRREGYEQY

v_gene: TRBV7-2
j_gene: TRBJ2-7
CDR3aa: ASSSDFRDRTYEQY

v_gene: TRBV5-1
j_gene: TRBJ2-4
CDR3aa: ASSLDGSGGPGNIQY

v_gene: TRBV20-1
j_gene: TRBJ1-2
CDR3aa: SAEQGAGGYT

v_gene: TRBV6-4
j_gene: TRBJ1-4
CDR3aa: ASSTSGRADEKLF

v_gene: TRBV6-2/TRBV6-3
j_gene: TRBJ2-7
CDR3aa: ASSYGQLPYEQY

v_gene: TRBV4-3
j_gene: TRBJ1-1
CDR3aa: ASSPNFGQGITF

v_gene: TRBV3-1
j_gene: TRBJ2-3
CDR3aa: ASSPHNTDTQY

v_gene: TRBV4-1
j_gene: TRBJ2-5
CDR3aa: ASSQDPGPQETQY

v_gene: TRBV12-3/TRBV12-4
j_gene: TRBJ1-5
CDR3aa: ASSLINSNQPQH

v_gene: TRBV4-1
j_gene: TRBJ2-1
CDR3aa: ASSQALAGVYNEQF

v_gene: TRBV11-2
j_gene: TRBJ2-5
CDR3aa: ASSLAVAGRETQY

v_gene: TRBV20-1
j_gene: TRBJ1-4
CDR3aa: SARVSRQGATNEKLF

v_gene: TRBV20-1
j_gene: TRBJ2-3
CDR3aa: SARPGGNTDTQY

v_gene: TRBV4-1
j_gene: TRBJ1-5
CDR3aa: ASSQASDYSNQPQH

v_gene: TRBV28
j_gene: TRBJ1-2
CDR3aa: ASRPGTGSLGYT

v_gene: TRBV18
j_gene: TRBJ2-1
CDR3aa: ASSPGLADYRGQF

v_gene: TRBV4-3
j_gene: TRBJ1-6
CDR3aa: ASSQTGQGLRNSPLH

v_gene: TRBV4-3
j_gene: TRBJ1-2
CDR3aa: ASSPNGQGVYGYT

v_gene: TRBV6-2/TRBV6-3
j_gene: TRBJ2-5
CDR3aa: ASRRAGNKETQY

v_gene: TRBV7-9
j_gene: TRBJ2-7
CDR3aa: ASSLSQKDYEQY

v_gene: TRBV20-1
j_gene: TRBJ1-5
CDR3aa: SAQQGDSNQPQH

v_gene: TRBV2
j_gene: TRBJ2-1
CDR3aa: ASSVLGRTYNEQF

v_gene: TRBV2
j_gene: TRBJ2-3
CDR3aa: ASQFGSFRSDTQY

v_gene: TRBV29-1
j_gene: TRBJ1-1
CDR3aa: SANGDRAGNTEAF

v_gene: TRBV4-2
j_gene: TRBJ2-2
CDR3aa: ASSLGLAGGNTGELF

v_gene: TRBV3-1
j_gene: TRBJ1-2
CDR3aa: ASSPSGLGGYT

v_gene: TRBV4-2
j_gene: TRBJ1-1
CDR3aa: ASSQPWEGNTEAF

v_gene: TRBV20-1
j_gene: TRBJ1-1
CDR3aa: SANPIHGDTEAF

v_gene: TRBV2
j_gene: TRBJ2-5
CDR3aa: ASSENQGTTYYNEQY

v_gene: TRBV29-1
j_gene: TRBJ1-1
CDR3aa: SAIGDRAF

v_gene: TRBV11-2
j_gene: TRBJ2-7
CDR3aa: ASRTRLSYEQY

v_gene: TRBV20-1
j_gene: TRBJ1-5
CDR3aa: SAREPGPYSNQPQH

v_gene: TRBV6-5
j_gene: TRBJ2-5
CDR3aa: ASRPGPSGQETQY

v_gene: TRBV2
j_gene: TRBJ2-7
CDR3aa: YGRDLYEQY

v_gene: TRBV20-1
j_gene: TRBJ2-3
CDR3aa: SAQRGDTQY

v_gene: TRBV20-1
j_gene: TRBJ2-7
CDR3aa: SARPTRGSYEQY

v_gene: TRBV12-3/TRBV12-4
j_gene: TRBJ2-3
CDR3aa: ASTLAGLTDTQY

v_gene: TRBV9
j_gene: TRBJ2-1
CDR3aa: ASSVGKANPTDEQF

v_gene: TRBV27
j_gene: TRBJ2-1
CDR3aa: ASSLDRGRIHEQF

v_gene: TRBV29-1
j_gene: TRBJ2-4
CDR3aa: SVASGRLSVKNIQY